This T cell receptor (beta chain) was recovered during a study of T-cell memory formation after mild COVID-19. On the study more broadly: TCR clusters largely stayed donor specific.

TCRdb processed the 5' RACE reads anew with MiXCR; each CDR3 protein has one entry. Among 300,000 to 350,000 distinct CDR3 sequences listed, roughly a fifth were seen once. Worth noting for this clonotype: Its antigen is currently unknown.

Trimming left V 2 bases short and J 13 bases short, with 9 bases between. From germline, CDR1 is MNHEY and CDR2 SVGEGT. There are 11 residues in the CDR3. Study results and caveats: Memory sampled before infection contained some responding clones, suggesting cross-reactive memory joined. While clones contracting from day 15 to 85 were balanced between CD4 and CD8, later expanders leaned CD4+.

J is TRBJ2-1 and V is TRBV6-2 or TRBV6-3; possible D gene TRBD1, 6 bases. The source of this sequence is a man aged 18 to 30 who had mild COVID-19 (a few samples of this study predate the infection). Cell type and time point are not known. The sample was PBMCs or a T cell subset sorted from them (not recorded which). As DNA, the CDR3 is TGTGCCAGCAGTTACCCCAGGGGTCAGTTCTTC. Translation: CASSYPRGQFF.